This T cell receptor (beta chain) is from a study of blood T cell repertoires in COVID-19. Looking at the study overall: From the United States, Italy and Spain came samples of acute and convalescent COVID-19.

As originally analysed: Nucleated cell counts were estimated from reference gene primer amplification. Clones were read by immunoSEQ multiplex PCR, and TCRdb kept only the in-frame ones, dropping some. That table supplies the V and J calls and clone size; D and trimming were determined from the DNA. The sample holds roughly 190,000 clones, around 84% seen once. The CDR3 is 17 amino acids. V gave up 6 bases and J gave up 2 bases; unmatched junction bases: 13. CDR1 is LNHDA and CDR2 is SQIVND in the germline V gene (reference sequence). Sequenced input: peripheral blood. The chain joins TRBV19 to TRBJ2-1; 7 bases match TRBD2. The sequence derives from a man aged 25-45 years with active or convalescent COVID-19. The CDR3: CASRLGGSGVTYNEQFF. CDR3 coding DNA: TGTGCCAGTAGGCTGGGTGGGAGCGGGGTTACCTACAATGAGCAGTTCTTC.